A single sample gave rise to the 3 T cell receptor beta chains below, sequenced in a study of blood T cell repertoires in COVID-19. Clones were read by immunoSEQ multiplex PCR, and TCRdb kept only the in-frame ones, dropping some. The top ten hold approximately 0.74% of the sample, which has about 78,000 clones, roughly 90% seen once. Source material: peripheral blood. The receptors here all came from a woman of 80 years or more with acute or convalescent COVID-19.

The chain is built from TRBV29-1 and TRBJ2-3; tentative D call: TRBD2 (6 bases). The germline V and J ends were trimmed by 8 bases and 10 bases, with 22 bases remaining between them. CDR3 size: 13 residues. CDR1 and CDR2 (germline): SQVTM, ANQGSEA. The CDR3 region has the DNA TGCAGCTCCGCCGGCGGGGACCGGGGTCCGCAGTATTTT. Its protein is CSSAGGDRGPQYF.

V is TRBV2 and J is TRBJ2-3, with TRBD2 matching over 7 bases. In germline, CDR1 is SNHLY, CDR2 FYNNEI. V lost 6 bases and J lost 2; bases outside the gene matches: 11. The CDR3 runs to 16 residues. Here the CDR3 DNA reads TGTGCCAGCAGGGCTAGACTAGCAATGGTCACAGATACGCAGTATTTT. Protein product: CASRARLAMVTDTQYF.

This clone was seen just once. The V call is TRBV7-9, the J call TRBJ1-2; D is unclear. V lost 1 base and J 5 bases, leaving 5 bases between the germline ends. The germline gives CDR1 SEHNR, CDR2 FQNEAQ (reference sequence). CDR3 length: 12 amino acids. Written as DNA, the CDR3 is TGTGCCAGCAGCTTAGAACTTTATGGCTACACCTTC. Its protein product is CASSLELYGYTF.